This T cell receptor beta chain originates from a study of blood T cell repertoires in COVID-19. Study information: The United States, Italy and Spain supplied acute and convalescent COVID-19 samples. PBMCs, B-cell-depleted T cells, or T cells provided the cDNA or gDNA that made up the material.

Germline V gene lookup returns CDR1 MNHEY and CDR2 SVGEGT. Trimming took 7 bases from V and 3 from J; bases not matched to a gene: 19. This CDR3 is 19 amino acids long. Only in-frame clones appear in the TCRdb table, and some are missing; sequencing was by immunoSEQ multiplex PCR. Found here are some 37,000 clones, roughly 80% of them singletons; the top ten hold about 31%. Sequencing used peripheral blood. The TCR comes from a man older than 75 with active or convalescent COVID-19. The J gene is TRBJ2-7, the V gene TRBV6-2 or TRBV6-3, with 12 bases aligning to TRBD2. As DNA, the CDR3 is TGTGCCAGCACCCCCGCGTCTCGACTAGCGGGAGTTAGACTCTACGAGCAGTACTTC. As protein: CASTPASRLAGVRLYEQYF.